This T cell receptor beta chain was identified in a study of T cell responses to AZD1222 COVID-19 vaccine. General study findings and limits: The study found vaccine-associated CD4 TCRs spanning spike, dominant at 160-218 and 743-854. Donors skewed white British and female; clonal diversity was possibly underestimated.

TCRdb's table, derived via immunoSEQ multiplex PCR, lists solely in-frame clones and lacks some. In the table there are 250,000 to 300,000 clones, around 92% of which are singletons. Both about-4-week and about-12-week second-dose recipients were combined. As to this clone: Its cognate antigen is unknown.

The sequence derives from an adult who received the AZD1222 COVID-19 vaccine. The sample was peripheral blood, taken 28 days after the second AZD1222 dose.

CDR3 loop: CASSLAGGYTGELFF. CDR3 DNA sequence: TGTGCCAGCAGCTTGGCGGGAGGGTACACCGGGGAGCTGTTTTTT. The V and J genes are TRBV5-4 and TRBJ2-2; TRBD2 matches at 8 bases. This CDR3 contains 15 residues. Germline lookup yields CDR1 SGHNT and CDR2 YYREEE (reference sequence). V lost 0 bases, J lost 3 bases, and 1 base stayed unmatched. Drawing the rest from reference TRBV5-4 and TRBJ2-2, the complete variable domain is ETGVTQSPTHLIKTRGQQVTLRCSSQSGHNTVSWYQQALGQGPQFIFQYYREEENGRGNFPPRFSGLQFPNYSSELNVNALELDDSALYLCASSLAGGYTGELFFGEGSRLTVL.